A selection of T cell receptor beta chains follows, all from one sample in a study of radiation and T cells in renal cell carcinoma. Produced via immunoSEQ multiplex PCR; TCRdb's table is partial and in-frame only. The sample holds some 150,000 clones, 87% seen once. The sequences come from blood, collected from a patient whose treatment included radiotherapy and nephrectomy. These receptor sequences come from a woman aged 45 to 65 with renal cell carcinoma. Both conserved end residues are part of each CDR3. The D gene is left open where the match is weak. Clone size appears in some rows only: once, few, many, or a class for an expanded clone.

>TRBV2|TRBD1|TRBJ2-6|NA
TGTGCCAGCAGTCGACAGGGCAACGTCCTGACTTTC
CASSRQGNVLTF
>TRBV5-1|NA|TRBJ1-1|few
TGCGCCAGCAGACGAGTGACAGTGAACACTGAAGCTTTCTTT
CASRRVTVNTEAFF
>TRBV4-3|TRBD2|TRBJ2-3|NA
TGCGCCAGCAGCCTATCTAGCGGGGTAGTCTCAGATACGCAGTATTTT
CASSLSSGVVSDTQYF
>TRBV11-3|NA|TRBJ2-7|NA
TGTGCCAGCAGCTTAGGGGCGTGGGACTGGGGTCAGTACGAGCAGTACTTC
CASSLGAWDWGQYEQYF
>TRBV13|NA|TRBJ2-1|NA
TGTGCCAGCAACTCCCGGACCAAAAGAAACAATGAGCAGTTCTTC
CASNSRTKRNNEQFF
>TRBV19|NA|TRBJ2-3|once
TGTGCCAGTAGGGGGGAACGGCATACGCAGTATTTT
CASRGERHTQYF
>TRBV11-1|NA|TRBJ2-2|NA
TGTGCCAGCAGCTTAGCGGAGGGGGGAAACACCGGGGAGCTGTTTTTT
CASSLAEGGNTGELFF
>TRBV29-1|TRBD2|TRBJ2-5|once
TGCAGCGCGGGACTAGCGGGGGGAGAGACCCAGTACTTC
CSAGLAGGETQYF
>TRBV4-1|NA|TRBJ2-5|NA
TGCGCCAGCAGCCAAGAAAAGGGTAGCGGATTAACAGGAGAGACCCAGTACTTC
CASSQEKGSGLTGETQYF
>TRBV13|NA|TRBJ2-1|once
TGTGCCAGCAGCTTAAGGAAGGCAGCCTCCTACAATGAGCAGTTCTTC
CASSLRKAASYNEQFF
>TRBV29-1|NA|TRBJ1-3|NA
TGCAGCGTTATCTGGGATAGGGGATCTGGAAACACCATATATTTT
CSVIWDRGSGNTIYF
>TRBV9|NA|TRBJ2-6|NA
TGTGCCAGCAGCGTACTTTCGGGTGGGGCCAACGTCCTGACTTTC
CASSVLSGGANVLTF
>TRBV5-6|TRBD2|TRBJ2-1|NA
TGTGCCAGCAGCTTGTCGGCTAGCGGGTACAATGAGCAGTTCTTC
CASSLSASGYNEQFF
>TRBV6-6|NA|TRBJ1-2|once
TGTGCCAGCAGTTACTCGTATGTCGTTAACTATGGCTACACCTTC
CASSYSYVVNYGYTF
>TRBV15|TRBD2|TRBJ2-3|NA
TGTGCCACCTGGGAAGCGGGGGGGCCCGATACGCAGTATTTT
CATWEAGGPDTQYF
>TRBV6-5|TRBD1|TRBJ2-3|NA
TGTGCCAGCACCGGACAGGGTGCGCAGTATTTT
CASTGQGAQYF
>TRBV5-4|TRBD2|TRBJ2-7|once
TGTGCCAGCAGCCTCGGACTAGCCGCCTCCTACGAGCAGTACTTC
CASSLGLAASYEQYF
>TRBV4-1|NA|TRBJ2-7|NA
TGCGCCAGCAGCCAAGTCGGTACCTACGAGCAGTACTTC
CASSQVGTYEQYF
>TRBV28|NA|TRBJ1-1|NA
TGTGCCAGCAGTTTGAGGAACACTGAAGCTTTCTTT
CASSLRNTEAFF
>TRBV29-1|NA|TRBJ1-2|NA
TGCAGCGTTGTACAGAGCTATGGCTACACCTTC
CSVVQSYGYTF
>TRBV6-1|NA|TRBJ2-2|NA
TGTGCCAGCAGGCTAACGGGACCGAACACCGGGGAGCTGTTTTTT
CASRLTGPNTGELFF
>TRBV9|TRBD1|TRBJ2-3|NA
TGTGCCAGCAGCGTAGGTCGGTTTCGGGACAGGGGCACAGATACGCAGTATTTT
CASSVGRFRDRGTDTQYF
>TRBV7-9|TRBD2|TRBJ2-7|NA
TGTGCCAGCAGCCCATCCGGGGGGGCCCTATACGAGCAGTACTTC
CASSPSGGALYEQYF
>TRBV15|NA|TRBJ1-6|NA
TGTGCCACCAGCAGAGATGCTGGGACCAATTCACCCCTCCACTTT
CATSRDAGTNSPLHF
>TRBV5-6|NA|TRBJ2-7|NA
TGTGCCAGCAGCTTTTGGGGAGGACATATGAACGAGCAGTACTTC
CASSFWGGHMNEQYF
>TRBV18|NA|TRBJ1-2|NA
TGTGCCAGCTCACCACGAGGGGCCCCTAACTATGGCTACACCTTC
CASSPRGAPNYGYTF
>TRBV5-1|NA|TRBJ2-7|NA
TGCGCCAGCAGCTTGGCCGGGGGCCCCTACGAGCAGTACTTC
CASSLAGGPYEQYF
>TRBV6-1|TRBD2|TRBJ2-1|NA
TGTGCCAGCAAATCGGGGGGGCCGTATGAGCAGTTCTTC
CASKSGGPYEQFF
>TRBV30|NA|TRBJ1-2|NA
TGTGCCTGGAGTGTAGGGGTGGGCTACACCTTC
CAWSVGVGYTF
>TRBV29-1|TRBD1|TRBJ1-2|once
TGCAGCGTTGACCAACAGGGGGATGTTGGCTACACCTTC
CSVDQQGDVGYTF
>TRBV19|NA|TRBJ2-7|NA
TGTGCCAGTAGCCGGAGTTGGGACTACGAGCAGTACTTC
CASSRSWDYEQYF
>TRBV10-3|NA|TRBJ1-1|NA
TGTGCCATCAGTGACCCGGGACAGAACACTGAAGCTTTCTTT
CAISDPGQNTEAFF
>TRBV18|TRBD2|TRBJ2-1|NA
TGTGCCAGCTCCGGACTAGCGGGCACGAACAATGAGCAGTTCTTC
CASSGLAGTNNEQFF
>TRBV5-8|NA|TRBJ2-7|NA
TGTGCCAGCAGCTTCGGCAGGGGTGGCTACGAGCAGTACTTC
CASSFGRGGYEQYF
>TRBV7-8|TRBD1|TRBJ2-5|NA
TGTGCCAGCAGCTCCAGGCCGGCCGGGACAGGGGGGAGAGAGACCCAGTACTTC
CASSSRPAGTGGRETQYF
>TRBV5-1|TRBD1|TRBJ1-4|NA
TGCGCCAGCAGCTTTGCAGGGGGCTGGGGTAATGAAAAACTGTTTTTT
CASSFAGGWGNEKLFF
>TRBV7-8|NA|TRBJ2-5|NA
TGTGCCAGCAGCTTCACCGACAGCCCATGGACCCAGTACTTC
CASSFTDSPWTQYF
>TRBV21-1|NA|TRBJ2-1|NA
TGTGCCAGCAGCAAGCCAAGGGGTGAGCAGTTCTTC
CASSKPRGEQFF
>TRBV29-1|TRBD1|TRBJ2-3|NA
TGCAGCGCTGCGGCAACAGGGGGCTATAACACAGATACGCAGTATTTT
CSAAATGGYNTDTQYF
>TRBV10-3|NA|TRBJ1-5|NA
TGTGCCATCAGATGGGACAGCAATCAGCCCCAGCATTTT
CAIRWDSNQPQHF
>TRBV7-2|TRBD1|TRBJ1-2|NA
TGTGCCAGCAGCCCGAAAGTGGCTGGACAGGCGATTAACTATGGCTACACCTTC
CASSPKVAGQAINYGYTF
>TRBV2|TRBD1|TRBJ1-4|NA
TGTGCCAGCAGCGAGGACAGGGGGGGCGGAAAACTGTTTTTT
CASSEDRGGGKLFF
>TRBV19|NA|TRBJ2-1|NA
TGTGCCACTAGGGGGGGGAGCTCCTACAATGAGCAGTTCTTC
CATRGGSSYNEQFF
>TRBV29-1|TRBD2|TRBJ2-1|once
TGCAGCGCCCTCACTAGCGGGGGGCTCTCCTACAATGAGCAGTTCTTC
CSALTSGGLSYNEQFF